The 23 T cell receptor beta chains listed next were all sequenced from one sample in a study of T cells after yellow fever vaccination. TCRdb reanalysed the 5' RACE reads using MiXCR and keeps one entry per CDR3 protein. The table includes some 550,000 distinct CDR3 sequences, about 19% detected once. Sequenced here: PBMCs, sampled 15 days after the yellow fever booster vaccination. The receptors derive from a man aged 30 to 39 who received the YFV17D yellow fever vaccine.

This clonotype was observed a few times. The V call is TRBV30, the J call TRBJ2-3; D is perhaps TRBD2 (6 bases). CDR1 GTSNPN and CDR2 SVGIG come from the germline V gene (reference sequence). This CDR3 region has 14 residues. CDR3 protein: CATLAGSGTDTQYF. The CDR3 bases are TGTGCTACACTCGCCGGTAGCGGTACAGATACGCAGTATTTT.

This clonotype was seen a few times. The J gene is TRBJ2-5, the V gene TRBV28; tentative D call: TRBD2 (6 bases). Germline CDR1 and CDR2: MDHEN and SYDVKM. The ends were cut back, 7 bases at V and 5 bases at J, with 14 bases in the middle. CDR3 length equals 13 residues. The CDR3 DNA reads TGTGCCAGCACCGCAGGGAGGAGGGAGACCCAGTACTTC. This translates into CASTAGRRETQYF.

This clonotype showed up just a few times. The rearrangement uses TRBV5-5 and TRBJ2-7; D is possibly TRBD1 (6 bases). Germline lookup yields CDR1 SGHKS and CDR2 YYEKEE (reference sequence). Between the trimmed V and J ends, which lost 3 bases and 3 bases, there was a span of 13 bases. The CDR3 runs 14 residues. CDR3 bases: TGTGCCAGCAGCTCCCGGGACACTTTCTACGAGCAGTACTTC. Its protein product is CASSSRDTFYEQYF.

This clonotype was detected a few times. The chain has TRBV12-3 or TRBV12-4 and TRBJ2-1; D is ambiguous. This CDR3 spans 12 amino acids. Trimming shortened V by 8 bases and J by 7 bases, and 12 bases separated the two germline ends. The CDR3 DNA reads TGTGCCAGCTTGAGGAGCTCGAATGAGCAGTTCTTC. It yields the protein CASLRSSNEQFF.

This clonotype was detected a few times. The chain recombines TRBV28 with TRBJ2-6; perhaps TRBD1 as D (5 bases). The CDR3 has 17 amino acids. The V and J ends lost 5 bases and 2 bases respectively, with 16 bases between them. Germline loops: CDR1 MDHEN, CDR2 SYDVKM. The CDR3 sequence is CASSPTQGVAGANVLTF. The CDR3 nucleotides are TGTGCCAGCAGTCCTACCCAAGGGGTGGCTGGGGCCAACGTCCTGACTTTC.

This clonotype was found a few times. The chain is built from TRBV7-8 and TRBJ2-3; D may be TRBD1 (5 bases). This CDR3 is built from 16 residues. Trimming left V 3 bases short and J 6 bases short, with 19 bases between. Germline assignment: CDR1 SGHVS and CDR2 FQNEAQ. The CDR3 protein is CASSFGQGNSGDTQYF. In DNA form, the CDR3 reads TGTGCCAGCAGCTTCGGACAAGGCAACTCCGGGGATACGCAGTATTTT.

The chain carries TRBV4-1 and TRBJ2-7; D possibly matches TRBD1 or TRBD2 (5 bases each). This CDR3 is built from 18 residues. Germline CDR1 and CDR2: MGHRA and YSYEKL. V lost 1 base and J 1 base, leaving 20 bases between the germline ends. CDR3 protein: CASSQVYTRGITSYEQYF. Written as DNA, the CDR3 is TGCGCCAGCAGCCAAGTATATACGAGGGGCATTACATCCTACGAGCAGTACTTC.

The V and J genes are TRBV15 and TRBJ2-5; 10 nucleotides agree with TRBD2. The germline CDR1 and CDR2 sequences are LNHNV and YYDKDF (reference sequence). The CDR3 is made up of 13 amino acids. Trimming took 0 bases from V and 13 from J; bases not matched to a gene: 5. This CDR3 is CATSRETSGMGYF. DNA of the CDR3: TGTGCCACCAGCAGAGAAACTAGCGGGATGGGGTACTTC.

This clonotype was seen a few times. V gene TRBV9 combines with J gene TRBJ2-1; possibly TRBD2 for D (7 bases). V dropped 4 bases and J dropped 0 bases, with 20 bases sitting between them. CDR3 size: 18 residues. In germline, CDR1 is SGDLS, CDR2 YYNGEE. The CDR3 region has the DNA TGTGCCAGCAGCCATGACTTGGGAGGGACAAGCTCCTACAATGAGCAGTTCTTC. As protein: CASSHDLGGTSSYNEQFF.

This clonotype appeared a few times. The CDR3 region is CASSLEGSGGSSYNEQFF. In DNA form, the CDR3 reads TGTGCCAGCAGCTTAGAGGGGTCGGGCGGGAGCTCCTACAATGAGCAGTTCTTC. The V call is TRBV11-2, the J call TRBJ2-1; 7 bases match TRBD2. V was pared by 0 bases and J by 0 bases, with 8 bases of the junction left unmatched. Per germline, CDR1 SGHAT and CDR2 FQNNGV. The CDR3 length is 18 residues.

This clonotype turned up a few times. V gene TRBV12-3 or TRBV12-4 combines with J gene TRBJ1-5; 9 bases map to TRBD1. There are 15 residues in the CDR3. The trim removed 5 bases at V and 6 bases at J, leaving 8 bases unmatched. CDR3 sequence reads: CASSARTGVFQPQHF. In nucleotides, the CDR3 is TGTGCCAGCAGTGCCCGGACAGGGGTGTTTCAGCCCCAGCATTTT.

The rearrangement joins TRBV20-1 to TRBJ2-4; TRBD1 matches at 8 bases. This CDR3 has 16 amino acids. The V gene's germline CDR1 is DFQATT and CDR2 SNEGSKA (reference sequence). Trimming cost V 0 bases and J 4 bases; bases outside gene matches: 8. The CDR3 reads CSARDPQGEMKNIQYF. The DNA of the CDR3 is TGCAGTGCTAGAGATCCACAGGGGGAGATGAAAAACATTCAGTACTTC.

The rearrangement uses TRBV24-1 and TRBJ2-1; 10 nucleotides align to TRBD2. Looked up from germline, CDR1 is KGHDR and CDR2 is SFDVKD. The trim removed 3 bases at V and 7 bases at J, leaving 2 bases unmatched. The CDR3 is 14 amino acids. The CDR3 protein is CATSDPGLANEQFF. CDR3 in DNA: TGTGCCACCAGTGATCCGGGACTAGCGAATGAGCAGTTCTTC.

The chain uses TRBV4-2 and TRBJ2-1, with TRBD2 as a possible D gene (6 bases). The CDR3 totals 17 residues. V shed 5 bases and J shed 3 bases, with 20 bases lying between them. Germline lookup yields CDR1 LGHNA and CDR2 YNFKEQ. The CDR3 here is CASSSPGISGNYNEQFF. The CDR3, as DNA: TGTGCCAGCAGCTCCCCGGGAATTAGCGGTAACTACAATGAGCAGTTCTTC.

This clonotype was counted only a few times. This chain joins TRBV5-1 and TRBJ2-7; perhaps D is TRBD1 or TRBD2 (5 bases each). The CDR3 sequence is 14 residues long. Per germline, CDR1 SGHRS and CDR2 YFSETQ. Trimming removed 0 bases at V and 6 bases at J, with 13 bases between. The CDR3 spells CASSLGRYGGEQYF. Written as DNA, the CDR3 is TGCGCCAGCAGCTTGGGAAGGTATGGGGGCGAGCAGTACTTC.

This clonotype has more than one count but fewer than ten. This chain joins TRBV20-1 and TRBJ1-4, with D possibly matching TRBD1 (5 bases). The germline V and J ends were trimmed by 6 bases and 3 bases, with 23 bases remaining between them. Looked up from germline, CDR1 is DFQATT and CDR2 is SNEGSKA (reference sequence). The CDR3 is 17 residues long. The CDR3 region is CSANEHRGGAANEKLFF. Written as DNA, the CDR3 is TGCAGTGCGAACGAACATCGGGGGGGAGCGGCTAATGAAAAACTGTTTTTT.

This clonotype was recorded a few times. The chain couples TRBV5-6 to TRBJ1-2; a possible D gene is TRBD1 (6 bases). The CDR3 consists of 14 residues. Germline V gives CDR1 SGHDT, CDR2 YYEEEE. V gave up 4 bases and J gave up 8 bases, with 18 bases separating them. This chain's CDR3 is CASSLNNRVRGYTF. The CDR3 DNA is TGTGCCAGCAGCCTTAATAACAGGGTCCGGGGCTACACCTTC.

This chain joins TRBV7-2 and TRBJ2-1, with 7 bases matching TRBD2. With 0 bases clipped from V and 9 bases from J, the junction kept 5 bases outside the gene matches. Germline assignment: CDR1 SGHTA and CDR2 FQGNSA. The CDR3 totals 14 residues. CDR3 DNA sequence: TGTGCCAGCAGCTTAGCGGGAGGGCCAGTTGAGCAGTTCTTC. Translating it yields CASSLAGGPVEQFF. The variable domain in full, with the rest retrieved from reference TRBV7-2 and TRBJ2-1, is GAGVSQSPSNKVTEKGKDVELRCDPISGHTALYWYRQSLGQGLEFLIYFQGNSAPDKSGLPSDRFSAERTGGSVSTLTIQRTQQEDSAVYLCASSLAGGPVEQFFGPGTRLTVL.

The chain recombines TRBV5-5 with TRBJ2-2; D is perhaps TRBD1 or TRBD2 (5 bases each). V was clipped by 3 bases and J by 3 bases, with 12 bases between them. CDR1 and CDR2 from the germline V gene are SGHKS and YYEKEE (reference sequence). CDR3 size: 15 residues. CDR3 loop: CASSWGLGDTGELFF. The CDR3 DNA reads TGTGCCAGCAGCTGGGGCCTCGGGGACACCGGGGAGCTGTTTTTT.

This clonotype has more than one count but fewer than ten. This rearrangement joins TRBV7-8 to TRBJ2-3, with D possibly matching TRBD2 (5 bases). The CDR3 consists of 15 residues. The V gene lost 4 bases and the J gene lost 0 bases, with 11 bases spanning the gap. Germline V gene data show CDR1 as SGHVS and CDR2 as FQNEAQ. The CDR3 spells CASSSRRFSTDTQYF. CDR3 nucleotide sequence: TGTGCCAGCAGCTCTCGGAGGTTTAGCACAGATACGCAGTATTTT.

V usage is TRBV28 and J usage is TRBJ2-7; D is undetermined. The V gene's germline CDR1 is MDHEN and CDR2 SYDVKM. Trimming left V 3 bases short and J 0 bases short, with 9 bases between. The CDR3 totals 14 residues. Here the CDR3 reads CASSFARFSYEQYF. CDR3 nucleotide sequence: TGTGCCAGCAGTTTCGCGCGGTTCTCCTACGAGCAGTACTTC.

The V call is TRBV12-3 or TRBV12-4, the J call TRBJ2-3; D may be TRBD1 (5 bases). Trimming shortened V by 1 base and J by 7 bases, and 15 bases separated the two germline ends. The CDR3 is 15 residues long. The DNA for the CDR3 is TGTGCCAGCAGTTTAGAGGGGCTTCGCAGGAATACGCAGTATTTT. Its protein product is CASSLEGLRRNTQYF.

The chain employs TRBV3-1 and TRBJ2-1; D not resolved. The V and J ends lost 4 bases and 7 bases respectively, with 14 bases between them. The CDR3 runs 14 residues. Germline lookup yields CDR1 LGHDT and CDR2 YNNKEL (reference sequence). CDR3 loop: CASSPHSKPNEQFF. The CDR3 bases are TGTGCCAGCAGCCCACACAGCAAACCAAATGAGCAGTTCTTC.